Sequencing of this T cell receptor beta chain was carried out in a study of regulatory T cells in long-lasting Graves disease. This clonotype was detected a few times. Its specificity is unknown. Study-level points and caveats: Among the persistent patients, 2,741 public clonotypes were shared, more than the approximately 970 shared among new patients. Persistent Graves' patients showed reduced TCR diversity versus newly diagnosed patients.

With iRepertoire HTBI primers and Arm-PCR of CDR3 regions, TCR beta libraries were built. TCRdb passed the multiplex PCR reads through MiXCR, listing each CDR3 protein once. In the table there are fewer than 450,000 distinct CDR3 sequences, over 12% of which are singletons. Germline loops: CDR1 SGHDT, CDR2 YYEEEE. The V and J ends lost 1 base and 1 base, in that order; junction bases with no gene match: 7. The CDR3 extends over 17 amino acids. Time point noted: newly diagnosed GD, antithyroid drugs for less than 3 months. The TCR library was made from RNA that had been extracted from PBMCs in TRIzol. These data also formed part of another study, on T cells in Graves' hyperthyroidism and ophthalmopathy. That work adds: Reasons for excluding patients were uncontrolled infection, other autoimmune disease, pregnancy or lactation. Together with thyroid ultrasound, orbital computed tomography, serum thyroxine and TRAb, clinical symptoms were used for diagnoses.

This sequence originates from a woman in her thirties or forties with Graves disease. The chain is built from TRBV5-6 and TRBJ2-1; 8 bases match TRBD2. Source: peripheral blood mononuclear cells (PBMCs), taken at new diagnosis, from a patient treated with antithyroid drugs. DNA for the CDR3: TGTGCCAGCAGCTTGCTTCAGCGGGAGTGGTCCTACAATGAGCAGTTCTTC. Translated: CASSLLQREWSYNEQFF.